A single sample gave rise to the 17 T cell receptor beta chains below, sequenced in a study of cytomegalovirus exposure and HLA in healthy donors. Sequenced by immunoSEQ multiplex PCR; TCRdb stores in-frame clones only, minus some. The sample lists 150,000 to 200,000 clones; roughly 83% were seen once. The sample comprised PBMCs. All receptors come from a woman aged 18-29 years in good health and CMV-seronegative.

The chain recombines TRBV7-9 with TRBJ2-7, with 7 bases aligning to TRBD2. Germline loops: CDR1 SEHNR, CDR2 FQNEAQ (reference sequence). V shed 3 bases, J shed 3 bases, and the junction held 5 bases outside the gene matches. The CDR3 has 14 residues. CDR3 nucleotides: TGTGCCAGCAGCTTGGGGACTAACCGCTACGAGCAGTACTTC. Translated, it gives CASSLGTNRYEQYF.

This chain uses TRBV10-2 with TRBJ2-7; no clear D gene. The CDR3 consists of 13 residues. CDR1 is WSHSY and CDR2 is SAAADI in the germline V gene. Trimming shortened V by 6 bases and J by 0 bases, and 9 bases separated the two germline ends. For the CDR3, the DNA is TGCGCCAGCAGCGAACTTGACTCCTACGAGCAGTACTTC. This sequence encodes CASSELDSYEQYF.

This clone has just one count. This rearrangement joins TRBV27 to TRBJ2-3; D unresolved. This CDR3 contains 11 residues. V lost 3 bases, J lost 7 bases, and 5 bases lay in between. The germline CDR1 and CDR2 sequences are MNHEY and SMNVEV (reference sequence). The CDR3: CASSLSNTQYF. CDR3 coding DNA: TGTGCCAGCAGTTTGAGCAATACGCAGTATTTT.

The chain links TRBV5-4 to TRBJ1-1; 9 bases agree with TRBD1. Germline values: CDR1 SGHNT, CDR2 YYREEE (reference sequence). The V and J ends lost 4 bases and 6 bases, in that order; junction bases with no gene match: 7. The CDR3 covers 14 residues. CDR3 residues: CASSLRDRVAEAFF. CDR3 in DNA: TGTGCCAGCAGCCTTAGGGACAGGGTCGCTGAAGCTTTCTTT.

This clone was picked up a small number of times. The chain couples TRBV7-9 to TRBJ1-2; no firm D call. V was pared by 1 base and J by 8 bases, with 14 bases between. Germline lookup yields CDR1 SEHNR and CDR2 FQNEAQ (reference sequence). CDR3 length equals 14 residues. The CDR3 bases are TGTGCCAGCAGCTTAGGGGGAGGCAGCCCGGGCTACACCTTC. This translates into CASSLGGGSPGYTF. The variable domain in full, with the rest retrieved from reference TRBV7-9 and TRBJ1-2, is DTGVSQNPRHKITKRGQNVTFRCDPISEHNRLYWYRQTLGQGPEFLTYFQNEAQLEKSRLLSDRFSAERPKGSFSTLEIQRTEQGDSAMYLCASSLGGGSPGYTFGSGTRLTVV.

The chain has TRBV9 and TRBJ1-5; possibly TRBD1 for D (6 bases). Trimming removed 3 bases at V and 5 bases at J, with 15 bases between. Germline V gene sequence: CDR1 SGDLS, CDR2 YYNGEE. The CDR3 runs to 15 residues. DNA of the CDR3: TGTGCCAGCAGCGCGGGACATGGCACCTATCAGCCCCAGCATTTT. This sequence encodes CASSAGHGTYQPQHF.

The chain combines TRBV6-5 with TRBJ1-5; TRBD1 agrees at 8 bases. Germline loops: CDR1 MNHEY, CDR2 SVGAGI. The CDR3 contains 14 residues. V shed 5 bases, J shed 5 bases, and the junction held 5 bases outside the gene matches. This chain's CDR3 is CASSELDRDQPQHF. The DNA of the CDR3 is TGTGCCAGCAGTGAATTGGACAGGGATCAGCCCCAGCATTTT.

V and J are TRBV5-1 and TRBJ1-2; 10 bases agree with TRBD1. V dropped 2 bases and J dropped 4; count of bases not matched to a gene: 11. Germline CDR1 and CDR2: SGHRS and YFSETQ. This CDR3 has 17 residues. CDR3 sequence reads: CASSFSPGTGAGYGYTF. In DNA form, the CDR3 reads TGCGCCAGCAGCTTTTCGCCCGGGACAGGGGCCGGCTATGGCTACACCTTC.

This clone was recorded once. The chain recombines TRBV19 with TRBJ2-2, with 10 nucleotides matching TRBD1. The CDR3 covers 15 residues. Germline V gene data show CDR1 as LNHDA and CDR2 as SQIVND (reference sequence). The V gene end was trimmed by 5 bases and the J gene end by 4 bases; junction bases not matched to a gene: 4. The CDR3, as DNA: TGTGCCAGTAGTGGAAGACAGGGGGCCACCGGGGAGCTGTTTTTT. As protein: CASSGRQGATGELFF.

The V and J genes are TRBV7-9 and TRBJ2-3, with D possibly matching TRBD2 (6 bases). V lost 5 bases to trimming and J lost 6 bases, with 21 bases between them. There are 16 residues in the CDR3. Per the germline V gene, CDR1 is SEHNR and CDR2 is FQNEAQ (reference sequence). CDR3 bases: TGTGCCAGCAGCGCGGGACGCAACGTTGATATGGATACGCAGTATTTT. Translating gives CASSAGRNVDMDTQYF.

In its sample, this clone was seen once. The V gene is TRBV5-8, the J gene TRBJ2-7; D gene uncertain. V dropped 4 bases and J dropped 12 bases, with 8 bases sitting between them. Germline V lookup: CDR1 SGHTS, CDR2 YDEGEE. CDR3 length: 9 residues. CDR3 sequence (DNA): TGTGCCAGCAGCCTCCCCTCGTACTTC. Its protein is CASSLPSYF.

The chain couples TRBV2 to TRBJ2-3, with 9 positions matching TRBD2. The CDR3 runs to 15 residues. The trim removed 5 bases at V and 0 bases at J, leaving 3 bases unmatched. Germline CDR1 SNHLY, CDR2 FYNNEI. For the CDR3, the DNA is TGTGCCAGCAGTCCCCTAGCGGGGAGCACAGATACGCAGTATTTT. Its translation: CASSPLAGSTDTQYF.

The chain employs TRBV6-5 and TRBJ1-1, with 10 bases fitting TRBD1. CDR3 length equals 16 residues. The junction had 5 bases not matched to a gene; V was cut back by 2 bases and J by 2 bases. Germline CDR1 MNHEY, CDR2 SVGAGI. Here the CDR3 DNA reads TGTGCCAGCAGTTACGTCGGACAGGGGGACAACACTGAAGCTTTCTTT. It is translated as CASSYVGQGDNTEAFF.

The V call is TRBV5-1, the J call TRBJ1-2, with D unresolved. The V and J ends lost 3 bases and 6 bases respectively, with 15 bases between them. Germline V gene sequence: CDR1 SGHRS, CDR2 YFSETQ. CDR3 length: 14 amino acids. This CDR3 is CASSSQGGMDGYTF. CDR3 in DNA: TGCGCCAGCAGCTCCCAAGGAGGGATGGATGGCTACACCTTC.

This chain joins TRBV5-1 and TRBJ2-5, with D perhaps TRBD1 (8 bases). The germline CDR1 and CDR2 sequences are SGHRS and YFSETQ. CDR3 size: 15 residues. Deletions cut 5 bases from V and 2 bases from J, with 16 bases between. The CDR3 protein is CASSEQGGRQETQYF. DNA of the CDR3: TGCGCCAGCAGTGAACAGGGGGGGAGACAAGAGACCCAGTACTTC.

V usage is TRBV11-2 and J usage is TRBJ1-1; no clear D. CDR3 length: 13 amino acids. Germline V gene data show CDR1 as SGHAT and CDR2 as FQNNGV. The V and J ends lost 5 bases and 5 bases respectively, with 12 bases between them. CDR3 loop: CASSRQRGTEAFF. In DNA form, the CDR3 reads TGTGCCAGCAGCCGCCAGCGGGGAACTGAAGCTTTCTTT.

The rearrangement joins TRBV5-1 to TRBJ1-2, with D unresolved. Per germline, CDR1 SGHRS and CDR2 YFSETQ. The CDR3 loop spans 13 amino acids. V lost 0 bases and J 5 bases, leaving 8 bases between the germline ends. For the CDR3, the DNA is TGCGCCAGCAGCTTGGCTCAGGATTATGGCTACACCTTC. Translated, it gives CASSLAQDYGYTF.